The entry below describes one TCR beta chain. Germline V gene sequence: CDR1 MNHNY, CDR2 SVGAGI (reference sequence). The V end lost 3 bases, the J end lost 10 bases, and 7 bases lay between the germline ends. This CDR3 contains 11 residues. Generated by immunoSEQ multiplex PCR, the TCRdb table keeps only in-frame clones and is missing some. The sample includes roughly 80,000 clones, approximately 94% of them seen just once. The sample is drawn from a study of technical replicates of blood from a handful of donors. The genes are TRBV6-6 and TRBJ2-1; no reliable D call. The sequence was obtained from a human donor in good health. The sample taken for sequencing was T cells isolated from PBMCs. The CDR3 DNA reads as TGTGCCAGCAGTTATCACCAGGAGCAGTTCTTC. Translated: CASSYHQEQFF.